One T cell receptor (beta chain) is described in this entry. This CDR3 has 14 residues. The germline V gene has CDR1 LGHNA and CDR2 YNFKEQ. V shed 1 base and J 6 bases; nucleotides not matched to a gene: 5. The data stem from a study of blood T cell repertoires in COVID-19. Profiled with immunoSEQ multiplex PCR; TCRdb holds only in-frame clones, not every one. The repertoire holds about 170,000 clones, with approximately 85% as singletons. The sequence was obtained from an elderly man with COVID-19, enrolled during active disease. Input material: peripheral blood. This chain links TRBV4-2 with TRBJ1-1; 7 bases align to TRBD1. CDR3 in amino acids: CASSQGGQRSEAFF. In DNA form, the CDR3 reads TGTGCCAGCAGCCAAGGGGGACAGCGATCTGAAGCTTTCTTT.